Described below is a single TCR beta chain sequence and its context. The antigen is unknown. Trimming pared 3 bases from V and 0 bases from J, leaving 8 bases between. This CDR3 is built from 14 residues. Per the germline V gene, CDR1 is MNHEY and CDR2 is SMNVEV (reference sequence). Vbeta (60) and Jbeta (13) primers were used in the PCR. The method was immunoSEQ multiplex PCR; TCRdb's version includes in-frame clones alone and lacks a portion of them. The table shows over 120,000 clones, with 80% occurring only once. The sample comes from a study of cytomegalovirus exposure and HLA in healthy donors. Findings and limits, study-wide: Analyses of presence/absence relied on an assumption of roughly uniform sequencing depth across donors. Likely technical artifact: a cluster of highly shared sequence variants.

Sequenced input: PBMCs. The chain links TRBV27 to TRBJ1-2; D is possibly TRBD1 (6 bases). This TCR was sampled from a man aged 40-55 years in good health and CMV-seronegative. The CDR3 reads CASSFGQPNYGYTF. The DNA of the CDR3 is TGTGCCAGCAGTTTCGGACAGCCTAACTATGGCTACACCTTC.